Sequencing of this T cell receptor (beta chain) was carried out in a study of beta chain features in type 1 diabetes. Findings and caveats of the study: TCRB CDR3s were moderately but significantly shorter in Type 1 diabetes patients in all four CD4+ subsets. High TCR expression in some cells could lead to their over-representation in cDNA sequencing.

Points on this clone: Its antigen is currently unknown.

Sequenced material consisted of expressed TCRB transcripts (all of the isolated RNA was reverse transcribed). The data were produced by immunoSEQ multiplex PCR, yet TCRdb's version contains in-frame clones alone and is incomplete. The sample carries around 40,000 clones, 66% recorded once. CDR3 length equals 14 residues. Germline values: CDR1 KGHSH, CDR2 LQKENI. The V gene lost 0 bases and the J gene lost 9 bases, with 13 bases spanning the gap. The clonotype was recovered from a man in his thirties or forties with type 1 diabetes. Some clones in this sample may be carry-over from other donors' samples. The sequencing sample was made of Tregs from blood. The rearrangement links TRBV18 to TRBJ2-3, with D tentatively TRBD2 (5 bases). The chain's CDR3 is CASSPPNPGSTQYF. As DNA, the CDR3 is TGTGCCAGCTCACCACCAAATCCGGGATCGACGCAGTATTTT.